The entry below gives a single T cell receptor (beta chain) sequence along with its context. The sample originates from a study of cytomegalovirus exposure and HLA in healthy donors. The CDR3 extends over 15 amino acids. Germline-derived CDR1 and CDR2 are MNHNS and SASEGT. V was clipped by 6 bases and J by 5 bases; unmatched bases: 12. Sequencing used immunoSEQ multiplex PCR; TCRdb keeps in-frame clones, though not all of them. The sample lists 60,000 to 85,000 clones, approximately 96% occurring once. Sequenced input: PBMCs. This clonotype was sampled from a woman aged 18-30 years in good health and CMV-seropositive. The J gene is TRBJ2-5, the V gene TRBV6-1, with 7 bases matching TRBD2. DNA for the CDR3: TGTGCCAGCAGCCTGGACGGACTAGGTGTCGAGACCCAGTACTTC. Protein: CASSLDGLGVETQYF.